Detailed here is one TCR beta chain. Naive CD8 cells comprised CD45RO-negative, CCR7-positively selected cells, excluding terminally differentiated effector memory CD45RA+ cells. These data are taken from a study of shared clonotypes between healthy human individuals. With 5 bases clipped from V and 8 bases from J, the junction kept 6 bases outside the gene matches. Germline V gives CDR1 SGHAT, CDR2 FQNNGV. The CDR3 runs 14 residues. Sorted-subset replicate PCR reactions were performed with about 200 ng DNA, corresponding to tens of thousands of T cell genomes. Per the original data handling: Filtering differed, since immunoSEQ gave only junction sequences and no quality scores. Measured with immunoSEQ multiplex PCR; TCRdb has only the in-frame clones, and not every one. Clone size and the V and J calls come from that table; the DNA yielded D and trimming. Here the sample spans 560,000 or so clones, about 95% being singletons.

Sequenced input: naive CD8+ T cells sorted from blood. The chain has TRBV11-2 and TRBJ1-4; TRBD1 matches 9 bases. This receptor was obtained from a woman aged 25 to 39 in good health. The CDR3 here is CASSRTGAGEKLFF. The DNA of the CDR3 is TGTGCCAGCAGCCGGACAGGGGCGGGGGAAAAACTGTTTTTT. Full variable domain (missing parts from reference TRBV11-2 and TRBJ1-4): EAGVAQSPRYKIIEKRQSVAFWCNPISGHATLYWYQQILGQGPKLLIQFQNNGVVDDSQLPKDRFSAERLKGVDSTLKIQPAKLEDSAVYLCASSRTGAGEKLFFGSGTQLSVL.